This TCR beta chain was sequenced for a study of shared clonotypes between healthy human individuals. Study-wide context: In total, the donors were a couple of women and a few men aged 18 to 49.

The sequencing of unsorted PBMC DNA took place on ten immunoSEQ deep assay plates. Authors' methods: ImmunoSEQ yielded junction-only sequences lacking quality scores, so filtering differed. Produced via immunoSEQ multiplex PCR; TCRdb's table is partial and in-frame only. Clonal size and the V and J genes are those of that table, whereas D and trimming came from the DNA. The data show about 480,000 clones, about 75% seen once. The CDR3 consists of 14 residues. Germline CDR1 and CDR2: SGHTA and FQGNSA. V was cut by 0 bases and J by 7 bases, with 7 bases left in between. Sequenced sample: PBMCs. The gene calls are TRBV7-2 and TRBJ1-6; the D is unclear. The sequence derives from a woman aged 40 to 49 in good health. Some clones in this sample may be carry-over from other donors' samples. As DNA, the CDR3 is TGTGCCAGCAGCTTAGCGACCCTCAATTCACCCCTCCACTTT. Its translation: CASSLATLNSPLHF.